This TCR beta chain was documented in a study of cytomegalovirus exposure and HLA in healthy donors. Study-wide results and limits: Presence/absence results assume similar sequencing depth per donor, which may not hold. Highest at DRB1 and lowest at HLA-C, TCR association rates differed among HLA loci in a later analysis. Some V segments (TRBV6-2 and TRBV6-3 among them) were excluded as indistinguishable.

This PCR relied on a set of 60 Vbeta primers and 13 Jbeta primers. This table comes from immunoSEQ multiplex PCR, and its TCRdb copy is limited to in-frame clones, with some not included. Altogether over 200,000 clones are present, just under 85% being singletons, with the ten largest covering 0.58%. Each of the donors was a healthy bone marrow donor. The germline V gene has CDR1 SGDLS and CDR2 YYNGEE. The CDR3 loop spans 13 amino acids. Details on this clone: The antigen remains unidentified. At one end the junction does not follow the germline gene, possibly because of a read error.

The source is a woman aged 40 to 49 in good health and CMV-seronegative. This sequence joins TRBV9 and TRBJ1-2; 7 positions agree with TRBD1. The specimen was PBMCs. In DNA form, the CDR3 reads TGTGCCAGCAGCGTTGGCCGACAGGGTATCTTTAACTTC. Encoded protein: CASSVGRQGIFNF.